This is a list of T cell receptor beta chains from one sample in a study of CD8+ T cells in alopecia areata. Data came from immunoSEQ multiplex PCR; TCRdb stores just in-frame clones and leaves some out. The sample yields just over 20,000 clones, roughly three fifths seen once. The sequencing sample was made of CD4+ Tregs sorted from blood. The receptors shown here come from a human donor with alopecia areata. Each CDR3 is given with its conserved first and last residue. The order of the fields is D gene, clone size, J gene, V gene, CDR3 DNA, CDR3 protein. D genes are given only for firm matches. Size values are once, few and many counts, or a class for expanded clones, and some rows have none.

- - TRBJ2-3 TRBV6-1 TGTGCCAGCAGAACTACACAGATGGGTACGCAGTATTTT CASRTTQMGTQYF
TRBD1 - TRBJ1-4 TRBV5-4 TGTGCCAGCAGCTCCAGACAGGGTTCTAATGAAAAACTGTTTTTT CASSSRQGSNEKLFF
- - TRBJ1-2 TRBV11-2 TGTGCCAGCAGCTTAGGGCGGACAACCCGAGATGGCTACACCTTC CASSLGRTTRDGYTF
TRBD1 - TRBJ2-1 TRBV28 TGTGCCAGCAGTTTAGGACAGGCAAAGGGCAATGAGCAGTTCTTC CASSLGQAKGNEQFF
- few TRBJ2-5 TRBV28 TGTGCCAGCAGTGATTTAGTTCGAGAGACCCAGTACTTC CASSDLVRETQYF
- - TRBJ2-3 TRBV25-1 TGTGCCAGCAGTCAAACTCATTACACGCAGTATTTT CASSQTHYTQYF
- - TRBJ1-2 TRBV7-2 TGTGCCAGCAGCTTAGTTAGGGTGGGTTTGAACTATGGCTACACCTTC CASSLVRVGLNYGYTF
- once TRBJ1-6 TRBV7-8 TGTGCCAGCAGCCCAGTGTGGGGGCTGAATTCACCCCTCCACTTT CASSPVWGLNSPLHF
- few TRBJ2-7 TRBV7-9 TGTGCCAGCAGCTCACTAGGGGGGCGACTCTCCTACGAGCAGTACTTC CASSSLGGRLSYEQYF
- - TRBJ2-1 TRBV23-1 TGCGCTAGCAGTCTAGGTGTATGGGTCTCTAACCGAGATGAGCAGTTCTTC CASSLGVWVSNRDEQFF